This TCR beta chain was found in a study of vaccination and CD4 T cells after COVID-19. Turning to this clonotype: The antigen remains unidentified.

Indicated treatment: approximately 9-day PBMC culture with coronavirus spike peptide pools or control peptides (ViraFEST assay). Oncomine TCR Beta short-read sequencing was applied to DNA from cultured CD4+ T cells. Using its own MiXCR run on the PCR reads, TCRdb lists one record per CDR3 protein. The sample contains around 10,000 distinct CDR3 sequences, around 58% of which appear only once. The CDR3 runs 14 residues. Germline loops: CDR1 GTSNPN, CDR2 SVGIG (reference sequence). V shed 4 bases and J shed 3 bases, with 14 bases lying between them. The specimen was CD4+ T cells from blood, cultured in vitro. The TCR originated in a human donor who had recovered from COVID-19. This chain connects TRBV30 to TRBJ2-3, with D unresolved. This chain's CDR3 is CAWNPDPRTDTQYF. The CDR3, as DNA: TGTGCCTGGAATCCGGACCCGCGGACAGATACGCAGTATTTT.